This T cell receptor beta chain was sequenced for a study of T cell repertoires in cytomegalovirus infection. TCRdb re-derived calls from the reads in MiXCR, one entry per CDR3 protein. The sample has 250,000 to 300,000 distinct CDR3 sequences, about 18% seen once. This clonotype came up a few times. CDR1 is SGHAT, CDR2 FQNNGV, per germline. With 6 bases removed from V and 5 bases from J, the gap between germline ends came to 16 bases. CDR3 length: 14 residues. This chain links TRBV11-2 with TRBJ2-5, with D possibly being TRBD1 (5 bases). The material sequenced was CD8+ T cells from PBMCs. This clonotype originated in a human donor in good health (CMV status not recorded). Some clones in this sample may be carry-over from other donors' samples. CDR3 bases: TGTGCCAGCAGTCCTCCGTTGGGGCGGGAGACCCAGTACTTC. Translated, it gives CASSPPLGRETQYF.